This T cell receptor beta chain stems from a study of T cell responses to AZD1222 COVID-19 vaccine. Germline CDR1 and CDR2: SGHTA and FQGNSA. V lost 2 bases to trimming and J lost 9 bases, with 17 bases between them. CDR3 length: 16 residues. Assay used: immunoSEQ multiplex PCR; TCRdb lists only in-frame clones, some missing. This repertoire shows about 200,000 clones, 90% to 95% found once; its top ten account for around 1.5%. This clone was seen more than once but under ten times. Its antigen is currently unknown. Study observations and caveats: Repertoire sampling happened only post peak T cell response. A mostly white British donor set with more females was recruited, and clonal diversity was possibly underestimated. After two AZD1222 doses, spike-specific TCR breadth and depth rose versus day 0.

This receptor was obtained from an adult who received the MenACWY meningococcal vaccine as a control. This rearrangement joins TRBV7-2 to TRBJ1-6; no firm D call. Material: peripheral blood, obtained 28 days after the second dose of the MenACWY control vaccine. Here the CDR3 DNA reads TGTGCCAGCAGCTTAAGGCAGGAACTTAGTGGTTCACCCCTCCACTTT. Residues: CASSLRQELSGSPLHF.